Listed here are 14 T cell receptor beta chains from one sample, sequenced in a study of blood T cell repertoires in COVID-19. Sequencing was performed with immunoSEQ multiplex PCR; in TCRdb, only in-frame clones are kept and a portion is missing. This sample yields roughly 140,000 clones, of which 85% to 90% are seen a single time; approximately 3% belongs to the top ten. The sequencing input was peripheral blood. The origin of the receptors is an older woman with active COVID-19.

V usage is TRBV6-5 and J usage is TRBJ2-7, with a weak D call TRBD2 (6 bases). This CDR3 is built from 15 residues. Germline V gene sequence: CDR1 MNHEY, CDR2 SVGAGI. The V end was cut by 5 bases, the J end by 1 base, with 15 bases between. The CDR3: CASSQRRAGSYEQYF. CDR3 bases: TGTGCCAGCAGTCAAAGGAGGGCGGGTTCCTACGAGCAGTACTTC.

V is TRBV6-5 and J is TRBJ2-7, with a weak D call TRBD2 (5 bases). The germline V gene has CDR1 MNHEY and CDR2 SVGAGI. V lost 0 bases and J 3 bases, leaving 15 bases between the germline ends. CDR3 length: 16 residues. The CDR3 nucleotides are TGTGCCAGCAGTTACTCTATCCTAGCCCCACTCTACGAGCAGTACTTC. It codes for CASSYSILAPLYEQYF.

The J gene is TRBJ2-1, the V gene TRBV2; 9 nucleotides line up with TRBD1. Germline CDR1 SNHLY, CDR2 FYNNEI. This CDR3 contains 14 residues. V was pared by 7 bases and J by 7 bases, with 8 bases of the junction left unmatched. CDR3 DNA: TGTGCCAGCATTCTACAGGGGGCAGGTAATGAGCAGTTCTTC. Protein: CASILQGAGNEQFF.

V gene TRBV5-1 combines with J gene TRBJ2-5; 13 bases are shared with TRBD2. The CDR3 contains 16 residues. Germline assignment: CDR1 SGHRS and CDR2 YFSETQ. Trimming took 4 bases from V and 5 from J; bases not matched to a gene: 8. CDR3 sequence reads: CASSDGLAGVRETQYF. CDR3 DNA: TGCGCCAGCAGCGACGGACTAGCGGGAGTAAGGGAGACCCAGTACTTC. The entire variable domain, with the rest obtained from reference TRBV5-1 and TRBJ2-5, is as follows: KAGVTQTPRYLIKTRGQQVTLSCSPISGHRSVSWYQQTPGQGLQFLFEYFSETQRNKGNFPGRFSGRQFSNSRSEMNVSTLELGDSALYLCASSDGLAGVRETQYFGPGTRLLVL.

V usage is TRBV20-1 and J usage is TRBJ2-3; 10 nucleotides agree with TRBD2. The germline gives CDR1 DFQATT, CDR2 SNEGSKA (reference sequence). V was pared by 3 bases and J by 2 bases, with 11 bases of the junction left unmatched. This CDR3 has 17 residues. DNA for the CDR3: TGCAGTGCTAGTCCTAGCGGGAGAATCGGGGCCACAGATACGCAGTATTTT. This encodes CSASPSGRIGATDTQYF.

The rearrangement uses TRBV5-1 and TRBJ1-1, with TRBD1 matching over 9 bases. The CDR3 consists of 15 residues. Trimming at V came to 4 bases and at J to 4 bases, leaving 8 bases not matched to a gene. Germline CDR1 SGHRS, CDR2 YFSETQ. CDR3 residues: CASSRGQGKATEAFF. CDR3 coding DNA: TGCGCCAGCAGCCGGGGACAGGGAAAAGCCACTGAAGCTTTCTTT.

The CDR3 bases are TGTGCCAGCAGCTTTTTTTCTTGGGTAGGAGGGGAGACCCAGTACTTC. Protein product: CASSFFSWVGGETQYF. The chain couples TRBV7-2 to TRBJ2-5, with TRBD2 as a possible D gene (6 bases). The V gene's germline CDR1 is SGHTA and CDR2 FQGNSA. Trimming removed 3 bases at V and 5 bases at J, with 19 bases between. This CDR3 is 16 amino acids long.

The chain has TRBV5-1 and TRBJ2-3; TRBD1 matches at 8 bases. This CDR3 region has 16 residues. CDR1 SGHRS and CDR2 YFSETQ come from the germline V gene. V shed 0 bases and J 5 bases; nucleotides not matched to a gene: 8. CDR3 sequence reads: CASSLVPTGAGDTQYF. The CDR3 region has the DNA TGCGCCAGCAGCTTGGTTCCGACAGGGGCGGGAGATACGCAGTATTTT. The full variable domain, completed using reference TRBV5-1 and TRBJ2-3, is KAGVTQTPRYLIKTRGQQVTLSCSPISGHRSVSWYQQTPGQGLQFLFEYFSETQRNKGNFPGRFSGRQFSNSRSEMNVSTLELGDSALYLCASSLVPTGAGDTQYFGPGTRLTVL.

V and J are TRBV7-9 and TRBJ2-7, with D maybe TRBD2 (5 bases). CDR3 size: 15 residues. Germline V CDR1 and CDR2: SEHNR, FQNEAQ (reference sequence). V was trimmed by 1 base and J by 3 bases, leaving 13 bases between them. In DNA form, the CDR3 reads TGTGCCAGCAGCTTAGTCCCGAGACGGGACTACGAGCAGTACTTC. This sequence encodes CASSLVPRRDYEQYF.

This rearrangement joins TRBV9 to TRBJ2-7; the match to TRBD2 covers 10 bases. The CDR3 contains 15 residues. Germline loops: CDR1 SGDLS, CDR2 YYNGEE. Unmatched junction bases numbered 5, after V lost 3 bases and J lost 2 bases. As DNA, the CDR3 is TGTGCCAGCAGCGCTAGCGGGAGTGCGACCTACGAGCAGTACTTC. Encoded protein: CASSASGSATYEQYF.

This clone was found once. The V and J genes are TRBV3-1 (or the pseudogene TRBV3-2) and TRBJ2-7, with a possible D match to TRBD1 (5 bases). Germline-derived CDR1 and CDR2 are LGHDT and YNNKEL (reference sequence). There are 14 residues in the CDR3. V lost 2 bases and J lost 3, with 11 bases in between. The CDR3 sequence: CASSQQGGSYEQYF. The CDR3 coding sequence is TGTGCCAGCAGCCAACAGGGTGGTAGCTACGAGCAGTACTTC.

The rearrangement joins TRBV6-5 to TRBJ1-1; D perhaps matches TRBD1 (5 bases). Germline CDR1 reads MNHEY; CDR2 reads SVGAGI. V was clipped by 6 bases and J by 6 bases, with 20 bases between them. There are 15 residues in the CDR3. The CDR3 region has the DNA TGTGCCAGCAGACTTCAGGGCAGGATTAACTCTGAAGCTTTCTTT. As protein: CASRLQGRINSEAFF.

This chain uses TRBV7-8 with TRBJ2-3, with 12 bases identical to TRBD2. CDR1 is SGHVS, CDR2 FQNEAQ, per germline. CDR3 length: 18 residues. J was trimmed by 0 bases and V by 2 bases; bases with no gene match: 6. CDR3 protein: CASSLPLAGGPSTDTQYF. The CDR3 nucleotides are TGTGCCAGCAGCTTACCCCTAGCGGGAGGGCCAAGCACAGATACGCAGTATTTT. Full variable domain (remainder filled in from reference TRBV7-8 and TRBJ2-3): GAGVSQSPRYKVAKRGQDVALRCDPISGHVSLFWYQQALGQGPEFLTYFQNEAQLDKSGLPSDRFFAERPEGSVSTLKIQRTQQEDSAVYLCASSLPLAGGPSTDTQYFGPGTRLTVL.

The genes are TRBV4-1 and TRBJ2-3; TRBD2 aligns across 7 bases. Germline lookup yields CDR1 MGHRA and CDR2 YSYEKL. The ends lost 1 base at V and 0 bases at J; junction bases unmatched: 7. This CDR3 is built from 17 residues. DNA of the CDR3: TGCGCCAGCAGCCAAGTGAAGCGGGGAACTAGCACAGATACGCAGTATTTT. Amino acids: CASSQVKRGTSTDTQYF.